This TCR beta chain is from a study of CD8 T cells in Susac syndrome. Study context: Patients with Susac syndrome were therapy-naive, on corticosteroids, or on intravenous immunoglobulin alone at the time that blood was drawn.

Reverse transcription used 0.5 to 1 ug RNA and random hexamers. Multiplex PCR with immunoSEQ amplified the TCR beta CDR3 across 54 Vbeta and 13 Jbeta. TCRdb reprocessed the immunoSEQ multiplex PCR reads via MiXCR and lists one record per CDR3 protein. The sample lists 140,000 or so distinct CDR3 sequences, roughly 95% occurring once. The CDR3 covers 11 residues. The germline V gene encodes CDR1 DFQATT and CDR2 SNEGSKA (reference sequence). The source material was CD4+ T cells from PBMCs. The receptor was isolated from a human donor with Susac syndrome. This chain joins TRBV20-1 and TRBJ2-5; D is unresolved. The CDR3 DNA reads TGCAGGGTCCAGGTTCAAGAGACCCAGTACTTC. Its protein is CRVQVQETQYF.